These 3 T cell receptor beta chains were sequenced from one sample in a study of T-cell reconstitution after alpha-beta-depleted transplantation in children. Unique molecular identifiers were built into the TCRbeta library. TCRdb itself ran the PCR reads through MiXCR, one entry per CDR3 protein. The sample holds around 450,000 distinct CDR3 sequences, roughly 17% seen once. The sample here was PBMCs, mostly from graft donor cells, taken 360 days after TCRalphabeta/CD19-depleted stem cell transplant. These receptors were taken from a boy in the first two years of life who had a stem cell transplant for Wiskott-Aldrich syndrome, so the T cells may come from the graft donor.

The V gene is TRBV19, the J gene TRBJ1-2; D is uncertain. Trimming cost V 6 bases and J 0 bases, with 8 bases left between them. This CDR3 contains 13 residues. Per the germline V gene, CDR1 is LNHDA and CDR2 is SQIVND (reference sequence). The CDR3 sequence: CASRKTPNYGYTF. For the CDR3, the DNA is TGTGCCAGTAGAAAAACACCTAACTATGGCTACACCTTC.

The chain recombines TRBV5-1 with TRBJ2-3, with 8 bases fitting TRBD2. The germline V gene encodes CDR1 SGHRS and CDR2 YFSETQ. V lost 0 bases and J lost 4; bases outside the gene matches: 7. CDR3 length equals 16 residues. CDR3 residues: CASSLEGGRPPDTQYF. The CDR3 DNA reads as TGCGCCAGCAGCTTGGAAGGCGGGAGGCCCCCAGATACGCAGTATTTT. The whole variable domain, remainder taken from reference TRBV5-1 and TRBJ2-3, is KAGVTQTPRYLIKTRGQQVTLSCSPISGHRSVSWYQQTPGQGLQFLFEYFSETQRNKGNFPGRFSGRQFSNSRSEMNVSTLELGDSALYLCASSLEGGRPPDTQYFGPGTRLTVL.

The chain carries TRBV24-1 and TRBJ2-5; TRBD2 matches at 7 bases. This CDR3 region has 15 residues. Looked up from germline, CDR1 is KGHDR and CDR2 is SFDVKD. Germline trimming cut 9 bases from V and 5 bases from J; bases unmatched to any gene: 14. The CDR3 nucleotides read TGTGCCACCGCACCGAGGGTTCTGCGGGGGGAGACCCAGTACTTC. Protein sequence: CATAPRVLRGETQYF.